This T cell receptor beta chain emerged from a study of brain T cells in children with intractable seizures. Trimming shortened V by 5 bases and J by 0 bases, and 17 bases separated the two germline ends. The germline V gene encodes CDR1 SGHTA and CDR2 FQGNSA. This CDR3 is built from 16 residues. Assay: immunoSEQ multiplex PCR; the TCRdb copy retains only in-frame clones and omits some. The table has tens of thousands of clones, about 93% seen once; the top ten hold about 1.4%. The sequence came from a boy under two years old with tuberous sclerosis and intractable seizures. Material: peripheral blood, obtained at surgery. The chain is built from TRBV7-2 and TRBJ2-7, with D possibly being TRBD2 (7 bases). The CDR3 here is CASSPRGGAGSYEQYF. The CDR3 DNA is TGTGCCAGCAGCCCGAGAGGGGGGGCGGGCTCCTACGAGCAGTACTTC.